This TCR beta chain was recovered during a study of human T cells and chemical hapten exposure. Study information: Mostly female, the patients presented with alopecia areata, totalis or universalis.

Each CDR3 protein is one row after TCRdb ran MiXCR on the RACE reads. Of under 100,000 distinct CDR3 sequences in the sample, roughly 8.5% are singletons; the top ten hold just over 2.5%. This clonotype was counted a few times. Antigen specificity is unknown. Time point: pre-sensitization, week 0. Noted treatment: therapeutic diphenylcyclopropenone sensitization with weekly scalp DPC. In germline, CDR1 is SGHRS, CDR2 YFSETQ. The CDR3 has 15 residues. Trimming removed 4 bases at V and 8 bases at J, with 18 bases between. Overall study results and limits: Because all patients had alopecia, their immune responses might differ from healthy ones.

The receptor was derived from a man aged 35-49 years with alopecia areata. Some clones in this sample may be carry-over from other donors' samples. The sequences come from whole blood, collected in connection with sensitization to the hapten diphenylcyclopropenone (DPC). The chain is built from TRBV5-1 and TRBJ2-2; D is uncertain. The CDR3 DNA is TGCGCCAGCAGCCCCCGTCCATTTTCACCGGGGGAGCTGTTTTTT. Translation gives CASSPRPFSPGELFF.